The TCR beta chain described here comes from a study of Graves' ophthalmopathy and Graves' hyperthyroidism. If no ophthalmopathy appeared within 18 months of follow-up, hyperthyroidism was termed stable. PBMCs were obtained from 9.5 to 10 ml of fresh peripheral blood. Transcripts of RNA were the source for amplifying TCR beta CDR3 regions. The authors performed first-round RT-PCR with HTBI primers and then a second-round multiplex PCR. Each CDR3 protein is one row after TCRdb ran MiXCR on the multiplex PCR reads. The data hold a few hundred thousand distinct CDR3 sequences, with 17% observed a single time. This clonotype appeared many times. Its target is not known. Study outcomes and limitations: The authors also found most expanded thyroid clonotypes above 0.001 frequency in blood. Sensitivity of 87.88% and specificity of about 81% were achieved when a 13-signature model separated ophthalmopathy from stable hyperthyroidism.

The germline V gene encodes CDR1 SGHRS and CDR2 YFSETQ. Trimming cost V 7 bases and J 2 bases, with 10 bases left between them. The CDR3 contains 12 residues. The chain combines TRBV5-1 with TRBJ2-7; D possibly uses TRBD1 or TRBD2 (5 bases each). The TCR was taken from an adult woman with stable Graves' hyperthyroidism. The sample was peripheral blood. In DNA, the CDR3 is TGCGCCAGCGGGGACCCCGCCTACGAGCAGTACTTC. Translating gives CASGDPAYEQYF.